What follows are 7 T cell receptor beta chains derived from one specimen sequenced in a study of cytomegalovirus exposure and HLA in healthy donors. Primers included in the PCR were 60 Vbeta and 13 Jbeta primers. Assay: immunoSEQ multiplex PCR; the TCRdb copy retains only in-frame clones and omits some. The repertoire holds about 200,000 clones, roughly 85% seen once, with less than 2.5% in the top ten. Sequenced: PBMCs. The receptors shown here come from a woman aged 45-65 years in good health and CMV-seronegative.

The chain links TRBV18 to TRBJ1-4; the D gene is possibly TRBD1 (5 bases). The CDR3 loop spans 14 amino acids. The germline V gene has CDR1 KGHSH and CDR2 LQKENI. The V gene lost 3 bases and the J gene lost 9 bases, with 14 bases spanning the gap. The CDR3 nucleotides are TGTGCCAGCTCACCGACAGCCAATACACAAAAACTGTTTTTT. This encodes CASSPTANTQKLFF. The full variable domain, completed using reference TRBV18 and TRBJ1-4, is NAGVMQNPRHLVRRRGQEARLRCSPMKGHSHVYWYRQLPEEGLKFMVYLQKENIIDESGMPKERFSAEFPKEGPSILRIQQVVRGDSAAYFCASSPTANTQKLFFGSGTQLSVL.

This chain uses TRBV19 with TRBJ2-1, with 9 bases that match TRBD2. J lost 4 bases, V lost 1 base, and 23 bases had no gene match. Germline V gene lookup returns CDR1 LNHDA and CDR2 SQIVND (reference sequence). This CDR3 has 22 residues. CDR3 coding DNA: TGTGCCAGTAGTATAGGGGTTGGGATTGGGGGGTATAGCGGGAGAGGGTACAATGAGCAGTTCTTC. Translating gives CASSIGVGIGGYSGRGYNEQFF.

This clone is a singleton in its sample. This chain connects TRBV28 to TRBJ2-7; TRBD1 matches 7 bases. Trimming took 3 bases from V and 3 from J; bases not matched to a gene: 5. Germline CDR1 is MDHEN and CDR2 is SYDVKM. The CDR3 sequence is 14 residues long. CDR3 sequence: CASSFLGQNYEQYF. CDR3 nucleotides: TGTGCCAGCAGTTTTCTGGGACAGAACTACGAGCAGTACTTC.

There are a few counts of this clone. This sequence joins TRBV14 and TRBJ2-1; a weak D match, TRBD2 (5 bases). The CDR3 sequence is 16 residues long. V was pared by 4 bases and J by 0 bases, with 13 bases between. Germline CDR1 is SGHDN and CDR2 is FVKESK. The CDR3 coding sequence is TGTGCCAGCAGCCTTATGAGGGCCGGCTCCTACAATGAGCAGTTCTTC. Protein: CASSLMRAGSYNEQFF.

CDR3 sequence: CASSHIRQGNEQFF. The CDR3 nucleotides are TGTGCCAGCAGCCATATTAGACAGGGCAATGAGCAGTTCTTC. The rearrangement links TRBV14 to TRBJ2-1; TRBD1 agrees at 7 bases. Trimming cost V 3 bases and J 6 bases; bases outside gene matches: 5. CDR3 size: 14 residues. Germline V gene data show CDR1 as SGHDN and CDR2 as FVKESK. The whole variable domain, remainder taken from reference TRBV14 and TRBJ2-1, is EAGVTQFPSHSVIEKGQTVTLRCDPISGHDNLYWYRRVMGKEIKFLLHFVKESKQDESGMPNNRFLAERTGGTYSTLKVQPAELEDSGVYFCASSHIRQGNEQFFGPGTRLTVL.

This clone has more than one count but fewer than ten. The V and J genes are TRBV9 and TRBJ2-7; D might be TRBD2 (6 bases). There are 15 residues in the CDR3. The germline V gene has CDR1 SGDLS and CDR2 YYNGEE. Trimming pared 3 bases from V and 3 bases from J, leaving 16 bases between. CDR3 nucleotides: TGTGCCAGCAGCGCCCCGGAGGGCCTCGACTACGAGCAGTACTTC. It translates to CASSAPEGLDYEQYF.

In its sample, this clone was seen once. The chain uses TRBV18 and TRBJ2-7, with a tentative D call TRBD2 (6 bases). The CDR3 spans 13 residues. The germline gives CDR1 KGHSH, CDR2 LQKENI. Trimming shortened V by 5 bases and J by 6 bases, and 14 bases separated the two germline ends. Here the CDR3 DNA reads TGTGCCAGCTCATCAAAAGGCGGGACCGAGCAGTACTTC. As protein: CASSSKGGTEQYF.